This T cell receptor (beta chain) was captured by sequencing in a study of T cell responses to AZD1222 COVID-19 vaccine. Between the trimmed V and J ends, which lost 0 bases and 5 bases, there was a span of 13 bases. The CDR3 length is 15 residues. The V gene's germline CDR1 is MGHRA and CDR2 YSYEKL. TCRdb's copy holds only in-frame clones and misses some; the assay was immunoSEQ multiplex PCR. The table has 160,000 or so clones, approximately 94% seen once; the top ten hold roughly 5%. Here the sequenced sample was peripheral blood, taken 28 days after the second AZD1222 dose. The TCR sequence derives from an adult who received the AZD1222 COVID-19 vaccine. V usage is TRBV4-1 and J usage is TRBJ2-5; TRBD2 is a possible D gene (5 bases). CDR3 bases: TGCGCCAGCAGCCAAGACTTAACGGGAACGGAGACCCAGTACTTC. Protein product: CASSQDLTGTETQYF.